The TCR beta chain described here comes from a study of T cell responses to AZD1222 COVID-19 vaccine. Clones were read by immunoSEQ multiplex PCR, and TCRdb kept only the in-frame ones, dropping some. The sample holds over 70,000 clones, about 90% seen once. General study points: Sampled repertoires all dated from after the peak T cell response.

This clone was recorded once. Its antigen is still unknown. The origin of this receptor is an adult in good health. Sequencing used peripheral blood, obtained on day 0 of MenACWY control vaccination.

The DNA of the CDR3 is TGTGCCAGCAGTGCGCTAGGGCTCTACGAGCAGTACTTC. Translated: CASSALGLYEQYF. The chain carries TRBV28 and TRBJ2-7; D is ambiguous. Germline lookup yields CDR1 MDHEN and CDR2 SYDVKM. The V and J ends lost 5 bases and 3 bases respectively, with 11 bases between them. The CDR3 is 13 residues long.